The text below deals with one TCR beta chain. These data are taken from a study of cytomegalovirus exposure and HLA in healthy donors. 13 Jbeta primers and 60 Vbeta primers were used for the PCR. Sequencing was performed with immunoSEQ multiplex PCR; in TCRdb, only in-frame clones are kept and a portion is missing. The repertoire holds around 100,000 clones, approximately 67% seen once, with roughly 8% in the top ten. The V gene's germline CDR1 is SEHNR and CDR2 FQNEAQ (reference sequence). The CDR3 sequence is 13 residues long. V was cut by 5 bases and J by 9 bases, with 11 bases left in between. The origin of this receptor is a man aged 18 to 35 in good health and CMV-seropositive. This chain connects TRBV7-9 to TRBJ1-6; D remains ambiguous. Specimen: PBMCs. CDR3 coding DNA: TGTGCCAGCAGCGCAAGAGTTGGTTCACCCCTCCACTTT. Amino acids: CASSARVGSPLHF.